These 2 T cell receptor beta chains originate from one sample sequenced in a study of blood T cell repertoires in COVID-19. Only in-frame clones appear in the TCRdb table, and some are missing; sequencing was by immunoSEQ multiplex PCR. Here the sample spans under 150,000 clones, around 86% being singletons. Sequencing input: peripheral blood. These receptors all come from a man between 50 and 59 years old with active COVID-19.

This chain joins TRBV4-1 and TRBJ1-1, with 8 bases that match TRBD1. The germline V gene encodes CDR1 MGHRA and CDR2 YSYEKL. Unmatched junction bases numbered 9, after V lost 4 bases and J lost 8 bases. This CDR3 is 14 amino acids long. The DNA of the CDR3 is TGCGCCAGCAGCCTAATGGACAGGGCCTCCGAAGCTTTCTTT. Protein sequence: CASSLMDRASEAFF.

The V gene is TRBV5-1, the J gene TRBJ2-7; 7 bases agree with TRBD1. The CDR3 length is 16 residues. Germline loops: CDR1 SGHRS, CDR2 YFSETQ. V dropped 0 bases and J dropped 8; count of bases not matched to a gene: 14. CDR3 coding DNA: TGCGCCAGCAGCTTGGTGTTCGGGACAGATTACGAGAAGCAGTACTTC. Translation: CASSLVFGTDYEKQYF. Full variable domain (outside the CDR3, taken from reference TRBV5-1 and TRBJ2-7): KAGVTQTPRYLIKTRGQQVTLSCSPISGHRSVSWYQQTPGQGLQFLFEYFSETQRNKGNFPGRFSGRQFSNSRSEMNVSTLELGDSALYLCASSLVFGTDYEKQYFGPGTRLTVT.